What follows describes a single TCR beta chain. The CDR3 sequence is 15 residues long. V was pared by 1 base and J by 0 bases, with 7 bases between. The V gene's germline CDR1 is SGHVS and CDR2 FNYEAQ. These data are taken from a study of blood T cell repertoires in COVID-19. Study details: Spain, Italy and the United States supplied samples that represented acute and convalescent COVID-19. The cDNA or gDNA used as material had been derived from T cells, B-cell-depleted T cells, or PBMCs.

As originally analysed: Using reference gene primer amplification, nucleated cell counts were estimated. The repertoire was sequenced with immunoSEQ multiplex PCR; TCRdb's copy has only in-frame clones and lacks some. V, J and clone size derive from that table, while D and trimming were established from the DNA sequence. The sample lists 100,000 to 150,000 clones; approximately 82% were seen once. This chain joins TRBV7-6 and TRBJ2-1; D gene unclear. The source is a man aged 40-49 years with active or convalescent COVID-19. Source material: peripheral blood. The CDR3: CASSLDGHSYNEQFF. The DNA for the CDR3 is TGTGCCAGCAGCTTAGATGGCCACTCCTACAATGAGCAGTTCTTC.